The 15 T cell receptor beta chains below come from one sample, sequenced in a study of T cells in Graves' hyperthyroidism and ophthalmopathy. TCR beta CDR3 regions were amplified from RNA transcripts. TCR CDR3 regions were first amplified by RT-PCR with HTBI primers. TCRdb called the multiplex PCR reads again in MiXCR, with one record for every CDR3 protein. The sample lists 480,000 or so distinct CDR3 sequences; over 45% were seen once. Sequencing was performed on peripheral blood or thyroid tissue (not recorded which). The receptors originated from an adult woman with Graves' disease, either hyperthyroidism or ophthalmopathy (not recorded which).

This rearrangement joins TRBV19 to TRBJ1-2; D is undetermined. V was clipped by 11 bases and J by 4 bases, with 23 bases between them. This CDR3 is 15 amino acids long. Per germline, CDR1 LNHDA and CDR2 SQIVND (reference sequence). CDR3 amino acids: CAGGSIRTALYGYTF. CDR3 nucleotide sequence: TGTGCCGGTGGCTCTATCAGGACGGCTCTCTATGGCTACACCTTC.

This clonotype was counted a few times. V gene TRBV7-2 combines with J gene TRBJ1-5; D unresolved. The CDR3 covers 14 residues. Trimming took off 1 base at V and 2 bases at J, with 6 bases between the two ends. Germline V CDR1 and CDR2: SGHTA, FQGNSA. CDR3 sequence: CASSLGWGNQPQHF. In DNA form, the CDR3 reads TGTGCCAGCAGCTTAGGGTGGGGCAATCAGCCCCAGCATTTT.

V and J are TRBV7-9 and TRBJ2-3; tentatively, D is TRBD2 (5 bases). Per the germline V gene, CDR1 is SEHNR and CDR2 is FQNEAQ (reference sequence). The V end was cut by 2 bases, the J end by 1 base, with 13 bases between. This CDR3 is 16 amino acids long. In DNA, the CDR3 is TGTGCCAGCAGCTTAACCAAGACTATTGGCACAGATACGCAGTATTTT. It specifies CASSLTKTIGTDTQYF.

This clonotype has at least ten counts. This sequence joins TRBV2 and TRBJ1-1, with a possible D match to TRBD1 (5 bases). The CDR3 is 15 residues long. Trimming took off 6 bases at V and 2 bases at J, with 16 bases between the two ends. Germline V gene data show CDR1 as SNHLY and CDR2 as FYNNEI. Here the CDR3 DNA reads TGTGCCAGCAGACCACAGGCCGTAGGAAACACTGAAGCTTTCTTT. Translating it yields CASRPQAVGNTEAFF.

This clonotype was seen many times. The chain couples TRBV29-1 to TRBJ1-4; TRBD1 matches 8 bases. From germline, CDR1 is SQVTM and CDR2 ANQGSEA. The V gene end was trimmed by 3 bases and the J gene end by 7 bases; junction bases not matched to a gene: 10. This CDR3 contains 15 residues. The CDR3 DNA reads as TGCAGCGTTGACTTGGGGCAGGGGGCCGGTGAAAAACTGTTTTTT. This encodes CSVDLGQGAGEKLFF.

The chain uses TRBV24-1 and TRBJ1-5; 7 bases map to TRBD1. The J segment lost 4 bases and the V segment lost 5 bases, leaving 7 bases of the junction unmatched. Per germline, CDR1 KGHDR and CDR2 SFDVKD. The CDR3 extends over 15 amino acids. The CDR3 here is CATSARVQGNQPQHF. The CDR3 nucleotides read TGTGCCACCAGTGCTAGAGTACAGGGGAATCAGCCCCAGCATTTT.

The chain has TRBV18 and TRBJ1-1, with D perhaps TRBD1 (5 bases). CDR3 length: 17 residues. Trimming cost V 3 bases and J 3 bases, with 20 bases left between them. Germline loops: CDR1 KGHSH, CDR2 LQKENI. CDR3 loop: CASSPLGFPLGDTEAFF. The CDR3 DNA sequence: TGTGCCAGCTCACCTTTGGGATTTCCTTTGGGGGACACTGAAGCTTTCTTT.

This clonotype was detected ten times or more. The chain carries TRBV19 and TRBJ2-7; D might be TRBD2 (5 bases). V lost 3 bases and J 4 bases, leaving 16 bases between the germline ends. Germline V gene lookup returns CDR1 LNHDA and CDR2 SQIVND (reference sequence). This CDR3 contains 15 residues. CDR3 protein: CASSMVGSGTYEQYF. The CDR3 coding sequence is TGTGCCAGTAGTATGGTCGGAAGCGGAACGTACGAGCAGTACTTC. Combining the CDR3 with reference TRBV19 and TRBJ2-7 gives the whole variable domain DGGITQSPKYLFRKEGQNVTLSCEQNLNHDAMYWYRQDPGQGLRLIYYSQIVNDFQKGDIAEGYSVSREKKESFPLTVTSAQKNPTAFYLCASSMVGSGTYEQYFGPGTRLTVT.

This chain uses TRBV5-1 with TRBJ1-2; D uncertain. The length of the CDR3 is 15 residues. Between the trimmed V and J ends, which lost 1 base and 4 bases, there was a span of 14 bases. Germline CDR1 reads SGHRS; CDR2 reads YFSETQ. The DNA of the CDR3 is TGCGCCAGCAGCTTGTCGCCCGAAGAGTTCTATGGCTACACCTTC. Its translation is CASSLSPEEFYGYTF.

The chain has TRBV2 and TRBJ2-2; D may be TRBD1 or TRBD2 (5 bases each). The germline V gene has CDR1 SNHLY and CDR2 FYNNEI. The length of the CDR3 is 18 residues. Trimming took off 6 bases at V and 4 bases at J, with 24 bases between the two ends. CDR3 protein: CASSPTVRGDVTTGELFF. CDR3 bases: TGTGCCAGCAGCCCTACCGTCCGAGGGGACGTTACCACCGGGGAGCTGTTTTTT.

In this sample, this clonotype turned up a few times. V gene TRBV15 combines with J gene TRBJ2-2, with D unclear. The CDR3 consists of 12 residues. The V end lost 3 bases, the J end lost 7 bases, and 6 bases lay between the germline ends. CDR1 is LNHNV, CDR2 YYDKDF, per germline (reference sequence). CDR3 bases: TGTGCCACCAGCAGTAGGATCGGGGAGCTGTTTTTT. Translation gives CATSSRIGELFF.

In its sample, this clonotype was seen many times. This chain uses TRBV5-1 with TRBJ2-5; perhaps D is TRBD1 or TRBD2 (5 bases each). CDR3 size: 15 residues. With 2 bases removed from V and 2 bases from J, the gap between germline ends came to 13 bases. The V gene's germline CDR1 is SGHRS and CDR2 YFSETQ. The CDR3: CASSLYGTGQETQYF. The CDR3 region has the DNA TGCGCCAGCAGCTTATACGGGACGGGTCAAGAGACCCAGTACTTC.

The chain uses TRBV20-1 and TRBJ1-6; 8 bases fit TRBD1. Germline CDR1 reads DFQATT; CDR2 reads SNEGSKA (reference sequence). The CDR3 is 14 residues long. Trimming took 3 bases from V and 10 from J; bases not matched to a gene: 8. The CDR3 nucleotides are TGCAGTGCTAGGAATGGACAGGGTGGATCACCCCTCCACTTT. This encodes CSARNGQGGSPLHF.

The chain recombines TRBV9 with TRBJ2-2; 7 bases are a match to TRBD1. Germline V gives CDR1 SGDLS, CDR2 YYNGEE. V lost 5 bases, J lost 5 bases, and 15 bases stayed unmatched. There are 17 residues in the CDR3. CDR3 DNA sequence: TGTGCCAGCAGAACTGAGACAGGGTATACGAGAACCGGGGAGCTGTTTTTT. Its protein product is CASRTETGYTRTGELFF.

A single count supports this clonotype. The chain uses TRBV9 and TRBJ2-5, with TRBD1 identical over 8 bases. Looked up from germline, CDR1 is SGDLS and CDR2 is YYNGEE. The CDR3 covers 13 residues. Germline trimming cut 5 bases from V and 5 bases from J; bases unmatched to any gene: 5. The CDR3 DNA reads TGTGCCAGCAGTGGACAGGGAAAGGAGACCCAGTACTTC. It encodes CASSGQGKETQYF.